This T cell receptor (beta chain) was recorded in a study of breast tumors, draining lymph nodes, adjacent tissues. Axillary draining lymph nodes of breast cancer patients supplied the node samples. A single record per CDR3 protein comes from TCRdb applying MiXCR to the multiplex PCR reads. The sample holds 160,000 or so distinct CDR3 sequences; about 34% are singletons and the top ten take roughly 3.8%. Study results and limitations: Tumor repertoires ranked between lymph nodes and nontumor tissue in diversity, with V and J gene preferences. Compared with basal-like, luminal-like tumors shared significantly more repertoire with nontumor tissue. Data fit most tumor T cells coming from lymph node, expanding in tumor. That most tumor T cells come from lymph nodes remained unproven.

Germline assignment: CDR1 SQVTM and CDR2 ANQGSEA. With V trimmed by 3 bases and J by 5 bases, 6 bases remained unmatched. The CDR3 totals 14 residues. As concerns this clonotype: As yet, its antigen is unknown.

The sequencing sample was made of axillary lymph node tissue. The TCR sequence derives from a female donor with breast cancer. Some clones in this sample may be carry-over from other donors' samples. The chain carries TRBV29-1 and TRBJ2-5, with TRBD2 identical over 10 bases. In nucleotides, the CDR3 is TGCAGCGTTGACCAGCGGGAGGGCTGGGAGACCCAGTACTTC. Translation: CSVDQREGWETQYF.